This TCR beta chain was captured by sequencing in a study of blood T cells in healthy people across ages. PCR was performed a second time for about 7 to 12 cycles using a sample-barcoded 5' primer and a J-beta primer mix. One entry per CDR3 protein results from TCRdb running MiXCR on the 5' RACE reads. The data show roughly 1.6 million distinct CDR3 sequences, around 35% seen once. This CDR3 comprises 18 residues. Trimming took off 7 bases at V and 2 bases at J, with 21 bases between the two ends. Germline loops: CDR1 MDHEN, CDR2 SYDVKM. Per-sample PBMC isolation yielded at least 6.5 million cells. This clonotype was detected only a few times.

This TCR was sampled from a woman aged 25 to 39 in good health. What was sequenced was blood. V usage is TRBV28 and J usage is TRBJ1-6; maybe TRBD1 (5 bases). The CDR3 reads CASTRPPGGNPYNSPLHF. DNA for the CDR3: TGTGCCAGCACCCGGCCCCCGGGGGGAAATCCCTATAATTCACCCCTCCACTTT.